The 10 T cell receptor beta chains presented below share a single source sample, sequenced in a study of PD-1 blockade in mismatch repair-deficient tumors. Profiling relied on immunoSEQ multiplex PCR, and the TCRdb table lists in-frame clones only, not all of them. The data contain 30,000 to 45,000 clones, around four fifths of them seen just once; the ten biggest clones take up around 0.99%. The sequencing here drew on PBMCs, taken about 40 weeks after starting pembrolizumab. These receptors all come from an adult with mismatch repair-deficient cancer.

V usage is TRBV6-1 and J usage is TRBJ2-4, with TRBD2 matching 8 bases. The J segment lost 5 bases and the V segment lost 3 bases, leaving 9 bases of the junction unmatched. The length of the CDR3 is 16 residues. The V gene's germline CDR1 is MNHNS and CDR2 SASEGT. Here the CDR3 reads CASSDAPGGPENIQYF. The CDR3 region has the DNA TGTGCCAGCAGTGACGCACCGGGAGGGCCGGAAAACATTCAGTACTTC.

The chain joins TRBV4-1 to TRBJ1-5, with 7 nucleotides matching TRBD1. Per germline, CDR1 MGHRA and CDR2 YSYEKL. The CDR3 spans 15 residues. The junction had 6 bases not matched to a gene; V was cut back by 0 bases and J by 7 bases. The CDR3 reads CASSQDSAGGQPQHF. The CDR3 DNA reads TGCGCCAGCAGCCAAGATTCGGCAGGGGGGCAGCCCCAGCATTTT.

The DNA of the CDR3 is TGCGCCAGCAGCCAGACTAGCGGGTCTTCCTACGAGCAGTACTTC. Translation: CASSQTSGSSYEQYF. The chain carries TRBV4-1 and TRBJ2-7, with 10 bases identical to TRBD2. The CDR3 is made up of 15 amino acids. Germline loops: CDR1 MGHRA, CDR2 YSYEKL. The V segment lost 3 bases and the J segment 1 base; nucleotides outside the gene matches: 3.

The chain links TRBV2 to TRBJ1-4; D is ambiguous. Germline V CDR1 and CDR2: SNHLY, FYNNEI. The CDR3 totals 15 residues. V lost 8 bases and J 6 bases, leaving 19 bases between the germline ends. The CDR3 bases are TGTGCCAGCTTTAATTTTAGAAGAGAGGATGAAAAACTGTTTTTT. Translation gives CASFNFRREDEKLFF.

The V gene is TRBV19, the J gene TRBJ2-7; tentative D call: TRBD1 (6 bases). The CDR3 has 16 amino acids. The V gene lost 1 base and the J gene lost 3 bases, with 16 bases spanning the gap. Germline-derived CDR1 and CDR2 are LNHDA and SQIVND (reference sequence). The DNA of the CDR3 is TGTGCCAGTAGTATAGGTCTCCGGCAGGGGATCTACGAGCAGTACTTC. This sequence encodes CASSIGLRQGIYEQYF.

CDR3 sequence reads: CACSQGGNQPQHF. The CDR3 bases are TGTGCCTGTTCTCAGGGCGGCAATCAGCCCCAGCATTTT. This sequence joins TRBV30 and TRBJ1-5; D possibly corresponds to TRBD1 (5 bases). The germline V gene has CDR1 GTSNPN and CDR2 SVGIG (reference sequence). V lost 6 bases, J lost 2 bases, and 11 bases lay in between. The CDR3 consists of 13 residues.

The V and J genes are TRBV5-1 and TRBJ2-1, with TRBD2 matching 15 bases. The CDR3 loop spans 18 amino acids. Looked up from germline, CDR1 is SGHRS and CDR2 is YFSETQ. Trimming removed 4 bases from V and 5 bases from J; junction bases left unmatched: 10. The CDR3 DNA is TGCGCCAGCAGCACCGGGACTAGCGGGAGGAGGGATGACAATGAGCAGTTCTTC. This translates into CASSTGTSGRRDDNEQFF.

This chain uses TRBV28 with TRBJ2-5; possible D gene TRBD2, 5 bases. The CDR3 runs 15 residues. V lost 0 bases, J lost 5 bases, and 13 bases lay in between. Germline CDR1 MDHEN, CDR2 SYDVKM. CDR3 in DNA: TGTGCCAGCAGTTTATGGGAGGCCGGGTGGGAGACCCAGTACTTC. It yields the protein CASSLWEAGWETQYF.

This chain joins TRBV7-9 and TRBJ2-2; D gene ambiguous. The V end was cut by 2 bases, the J end by 7 bases, with 5 bases between. Germline V gene data show CDR1 as SEHNR and CDR2 as FQNEAQ (reference sequence). CDR3 size: 12 residues. The CDR3 DNA reads TGTGCCAGCAGCTTAAACGGCGGGGAGCTGTTTTTT. It translates to CASSLNGGELFF.

The chain joins TRBV4-2 to TRBJ2-3, with TRBD2 identical over 10 bases. This CDR3 is 17 amino acids long. Germline CDR1 LGHNA, CDR2 YNFKEQ. V gave up 1 base and J gave up 0 bases; unmatched junction bases: 4. This CDR3 is CASSQGRTSGSTDTQYF. The CDR3 DNA sequence: TGTGCCAGCAGCCAAGGGCGGACTAGCGGCAGCACAGATACGCAGTATTTT.